A single sample is the source of the 26 T cell receptor beta chains below, sequenced in a study of beta chain features in type 1 diabetes. The study reverse transcribed the entire isolated RNA, so it sequenced expressed TCRB transcripts. Here immunoSEQ multiplex PCR was the method, and the copy in TCRdb shows in-frame clones only, minus some. This sample has 130,000 to 150,000 clones, with around 8.7% found just once. Sequencing was done on a sample of central memory CD4+ T cells from blood. The receptor set was obtained from a man aged 18 to 35 in good health.

The chain has TRBV21-1 and TRBJ2-2; the tabulated D call, TRBD2, remains unverified against the DNA. TRBV21-1 is a documented pseudogene. The CDR3 is made up of 16 amino acids. CDR3 coding DNA: TGTGCCAGCAGTAAAACTACGTTCGCGAACACCGGGGAGCTGTTTTTT. It encodes CASSKTTFANTGELFF.

The chain links TRBV5-8 to TRBJ2-7; D might be TRBD1 (5 bases). Germline CDR1 reads SGHTS; CDR2 reads YDEGEE. This CDR3 has 11 residues. V was shortened by 3 bases and J by 4 bases, with 5 bases between the two germline ends. The CDR3 DNA is TGTGCCAGCAGCTACAGGTACGAGCAGTACTTC. Translating it yields CASSYRYEQYF.

This clone is medium-sized (0.01 to 0.1%) within its sample. The chain recombines TRBV14 with TRBJ1-2; no definite D call. The germline V gene has CDR1 SGHDN and CDR2 FVKESK. This CDR3 has 12 residues. Trimming removed 2 bases at V and 10 bases at J, with 11 bases between. The DNA for the CDR3 is TGTGCCAGCAGCCAATCGGGGTTTATCTACACCTTC. It encodes CASSQSGFIYTF. The full variable domain, completed using reference TRBV14 and TRBJ1-2, is EAGVTQFPSHSVIEKGQTVTLRCDPISGHDNLYWYRRVMGKEIKFLLHFVKESKQDESGMPNNRFLAERTGGTYSTLKVQPAELEDSGVYFCASSQSGFIYTFGSGTRLTVV.

The V and J genes are TRBV6-1 and TRBJ2-7; no clear D. V was cut by 5 bases and J by 2 bases, with 4 bases left in between. This CDR3 has 11 amino acids. Germline loops: CDR1 MNHNS, CDR2 SASEGT. This CDR3 is CASSQTYEQYF. CDR3 nucleotide sequence: TGTGCCAGCAGTCAGACCTACGAGCAGTACTTC.

This clone has at least ten counts. The rearrangement links TRBV27 to TRBJ2-5; possibly TRBD1 for D (6 bases). Trimming left V 4 bases short and J 5 bases short, with 26 bases between. CDR1 and CDR2 from the germline V gene are MNHEY and SMNVEV (reference sequence). The CDR3 consists of 18 residues. CDR3 nucleotide sequence: TGTGCCAGCAGTTCCCGATCAAGGGGGTCTCGAAATCTGGAGACCCAGTACTTC. Its protein product is CASSSRSRGSRNLETQYF.

This clone turned up a few times. The gene calls are TRBV7-2 and TRBJ2-7; D gene unclear. Germline V gene sequence: CDR1 SGHTA, CDR2 FQGNSA. The V gene lost 5 bases and the J gene lost 3 bases, with 2 bases spanning the gap. The CDR3 runs to 10 residues. The CDR3 region has the DNA TGTGCCAGCAGCCACTACGAGCAGTACTTC. This encodes CASSHYEQYF.

The chain carries TRBV30 and TRBJ1-2; 9 bases map to TRBD1. This CDR3 is built from 15 residues. The germline V gene encodes CDR1 GTSNPN and CDR2 SVGIG (reference sequence). V lost 5 bases and J lost 8; bases outside the gene matches: 15. CDR3 amino acids: CAWRRDRVLSRGYTF. The CDR3 DNA reads TGTGCCTGGCGCCGGGACAGGGTTTTATCCAGGGGCTACACCTTC.

This clone was detected only a few times. This chain connects TRBV5-1 to TRBJ2-6; a possible D gene is TRBD1 (5 bases). Germline CDR1 SGHRS, CDR2 YFSETQ. V was pared by 0 bases and J by 0 bases, with 7 bases between. This CDR3 is built from 16 residues. The CDR3 DNA sequence: TGCGCCAGCAGCTTGGAACAGGCCTCTGGGGCCAACGTCCTGACTTTC. Its protein product is CASSLEQASGANVLTF.

This clone was recorded a few times. The V call is TRBV2, the J call TRBJ2-6; 9 bases line up with TRBD1. V gave up 8 bases and J gave up 2 bases; unmatched junction bases: 1. Germline values: CDR1 SNHLY, CDR2 FYNNEI. CDR3 length: 14 amino acids. The CDR3 here is CASWTGAGANVLTF. DNA of the CDR3: TGTGCCAGCTGGACAGGGGCTGGGGCCAACGTCCTGACTTTC.

The table lists this clone with a few counts. The V and J genes are TRBV9 and TRBJ1-1; D ambiguous. This CDR3 has 14 amino acids. Germline-derived CDR1 and CDR2 are SGDLS and YYNGEE. V was pared by 0 bases and J by 0 bases, with 6 bases between. The CDR3 DNA follows: TGTGCCAGCAGCGTAGGGCAATTGAACACTGAAGCTTTCTTT. This sequence encodes CASSVGQLNTEAFF.

V and J are TRBV7-2 and TRBJ1-2; tentatively, D is TRBD1 (6 bases). The CDR3 spans 13 residues. The ends were cut back, 2 bases at V and 8 bases at J, with 12 bases in the middle. The germline V gene encodes CDR1 SGHTA and CDR2 FQGNSA. CDR3 DNA: TGTGCCAGCAGCTTAATGGGGGCTGGAGGCTACACCTTC. Translating it yields CASSLMGAGGYTF.

The rearrangement uses TRBV11-2 and TRBJ2-5; 7 bases line up with TRBD2. The CDR3 contains 14 residues. Trimming cost V 4 bases and J 5 bases; bases outside gene matches: 7. Germline V gene data show CDR1 as SGHAT and CDR2 as FQNNGV. In nucleotides, the CDR3 is TGTGCCAGCAGCTCAGAGTGGGGAGGGGAGACCCAGTACTTC. Residues: CASSSEWGGETQYF.

The sample holds a few counts of this clone. V is TRBV27 and J is TRBJ2-5, with TRBD1 matching over 7 bases. Germline lookup yields CDR1 MNHEY and CDR2 SMNVEV (reference sequence). The CDR3 spans 14 residues. The junction had 1 base not matched to a gene; V was cut back by 0 bases and J by 3 bases. The DNA of the CDR3 is TGTGCCAGCAGTTTATCGGGACAGAAAGAGACCCAGTACTTC. This encodes CASSLSGQKETQYF.

A few counts support this clone. The V call is TRBV18, the J call TRBJ2-2; weak D call: TRBD1 (5 bases). Germline loops: CDR1 KGHSH, CDR2 LQKENI. V lost 3 bases and J 0 bases, leaving 11 bases between the germline ends. The CDR3 runs to 16 residues. CDR3 DNA: TGTGCCAGCTCACCTATTACACAGGCGAACACCGGGGAGCTGTTTTTT. Protein sequence: CASSPITQANTGELFF.

The chain employs TRBV19 and TRBJ2-7, with 7 bases fitting TRBD2. This CDR3 has 14 amino acids. In germline, CDR1 is LNHDA, CDR2 SQIVND (reference sequence). V shed 3 bases, J shed 6 bases, and the junction held 8 bases outside the gene matches. The CDR3 sequence: CASSISTTGGEQYF. CDR3 DNA sequence: TGTGCCAGTAGTATCTCGACTACGGGGGGCGAGCAGTACTTC.

This chain joins TRBV18 and TRBJ2-7; 16 bases map to TRBD2. The CDR3 runs 18 residues. V gave up 0 bases and J gave up 2 bases; unmatched junction bases: 4. Per germline, CDR1 KGHSH and CDR2 LQKENI. The CDR3 DNA is TGTGCCAGCTCACCACCGGGACTAGCGGGGGGGTCCCCCTACGAGCAGTACTTC. As protein: CASSPPGLAGGSPYEQYF.

The rearrangement uses TRBV4-3 and TRBJ2-5; TRBD2 matches at 11 bases. Trimming at V came to 4 bases and at J to 5 bases, leaving 6 bases not matched to a gene. Germline CDR1 and CDR2: LGHNA and YSLEER. The CDR3 spans 15 residues. CDR3 nucleotide sequence: TGCGCCAGCAGCCCGAGTAGGACTAGCGGGGAGACCCAGTACTTC. Translating it yields CASSPSRTSGETQYF.

The J gene is TRBJ2-7, the V gene TRBV5-5, with 7 nucleotides matching TRBD2. Germline assignment: CDR1 SGHKS and CDR2 YYEKEE (reference sequence). The CDR3 runs to 18 residues. The V gene end was trimmed by 3 bases and the J gene end by 1 base; junction bases not matched to a gene: 16. The CDR3 coding sequence is TGTGCCAGCAGCTCCCGCGGCCGTTTTGAGCGGGGATCCTACGAGCAGTACTTC. It yields the protein CASSSRGRFERGSYEQYF. Using reference TRBV5-5 and TRBJ2-7 for the parts outside the CDR3, the full variable domain is DAGVTQSPTHLIKTRGQQVTLRCSPISGHKSVSWYQQVLGQGPQFIFQYYEKEERGRGNFPDRFSARQFPNYSSELNVNALLLGDSALYLCASSSRGRFERGSYEQYFGPGTRLTVT.

The V call is TRBV7-9, the J call TRBJ2-1; 8 bases fit TRBD1. CDR3 length: 14 residues. The ends lost 5 bases at V and 10 bases at J; junction bases unmatched: 10. Germline V gives CDR1 SEHNR, CDR2 FQNEAQ (reference sequence). The CDR3 DNA follows: TGTGCCAGCAGCCCGGCCGGGACAGGTCTAGAGCAGTTCTTC. Amino acids: CASSPAGTGLEQFF.

This chain joins TRBV7-6 and TRBJ1-2; maybe TRBD1 (5 bases). CDR1 and CDR2 (germline): SGHVS, FNYEAQ. CDR3 length: 13 residues. With 4 bases removed from V and 6 bases from J, the gap between germline ends came to 12 bases. CDR3 sequence: CASSSRVGDGYTF. CDR3 bases: TGTGCCAGCAGCTCCAGGGTAGGAGATGGCTACACCTTC.

This clone was observed a few times. The genes are TRBV4-3 and TRBJ2-1; possibly TRBD2 for D (6 bases). The CDR3 is made up of 16 amino acids. Germline CDR1 LGHNA, CDR2 YSLEER. V was cut by 1 base and J by 4 bases, with 14 bases left in between. This CDR3 reads CASSQVRLVEYNEQFF. The CDR3 DNA sequence: TGCGCCAGCAGCCAAGTTAGACTAGTTGAATACAATGAGCAGTTCTTC.

This clone was seen only a few times. The chain links TRBV6-5 to TRBJ2-7; D is perhaps TRBD2 (5 bases). This CDR3 has 13 amino acids. Germline CDR1 reads MNHEY; CDR2 reads SVGAGI. The V gene lost 6 bases and the J gene lost 2 bases, with 11 bases spanning the gap. The DNA for the CDR3 is TGTGCCAGCAGGCCCACTAGTACCTACGAGCAGTACTTC. As protein: CASRPTSTYEQYF.

This sequence joins TRBV6-5 and TRBJ2-1, with 9 bases that match TRBD1. CDR3 length: 15 amino acids. Unmatched junction bases numbered 7, after V lost 4 bases and J lost 6 bases. The germline V gene has CDR1 MNHEY and CDR2 SVGAGI. In nucleotides, the CDR3 is TGTGCCAGCAGTTCACCGGGACAGGGAGGCAATGAGCAGTTCTTC. This sequence encodes CASSSPGQGGNEQFF.

The genes are TRBV6-5 and TRBJ2-7, with 7 positions matching TRBD2. CDR3 length: 11 amino acids. Germline-derived CDR1 and CDR2 are MNHEY and SVGAGI. V trimming: 6 bases; J trimming: 4 bases; junction bases outside the gene matches: 0. CDR3 DNA sequence: TGTGCCAGCAGGGGGGGGTACGAGCAGTACTTC. It codes for CASRGGYEQYF.

The CDR3: CASSFSGGKGELFF. In DNA form, the CDR3 reads TGCGCCAGCAGCTTTTCAGGGGGCAAGGGGGAGCTGTTTTTT. The chain is built from TRBV5-1 and TRBJ2-2; 8 nucleotides match TRBD1. V was pared by 2 bases and J by 8 bases, with 5 bases of the junction left unmatched. The germline CDR1 and CDR2 sequences are SGHRS and YFSETQ. The CDR3 is made up of 14 amino acids.

A few counts support this clone. J is TRBJ1-2 and V is TRBV5-1; no clear D gene. Germline-derived CDR1 and CDR2 are SGHRS and YFSETQ. The CDR3 is made up of 13 amino acids. Deletions cut 0 bases from V and 2 bases from J, with 5 bases between. Written as DNA, the CDR3 is TGCGCCAGCAGCTTGGCAGAAAACTATGGCTACACCTTC. It codes for CASSLAENYGYTF.